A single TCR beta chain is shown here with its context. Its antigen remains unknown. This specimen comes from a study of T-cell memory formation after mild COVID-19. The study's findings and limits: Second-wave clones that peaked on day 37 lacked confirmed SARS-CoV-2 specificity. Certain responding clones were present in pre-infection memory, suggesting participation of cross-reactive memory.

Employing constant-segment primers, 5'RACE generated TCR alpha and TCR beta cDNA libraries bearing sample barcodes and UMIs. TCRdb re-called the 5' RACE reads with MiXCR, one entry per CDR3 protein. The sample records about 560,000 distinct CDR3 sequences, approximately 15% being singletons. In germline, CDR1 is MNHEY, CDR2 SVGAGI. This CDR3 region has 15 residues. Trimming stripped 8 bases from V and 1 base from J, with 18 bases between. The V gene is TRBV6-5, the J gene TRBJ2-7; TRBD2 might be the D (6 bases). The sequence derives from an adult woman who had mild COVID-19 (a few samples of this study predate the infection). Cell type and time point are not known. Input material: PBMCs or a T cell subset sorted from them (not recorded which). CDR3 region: CASRLTGDGSYEQYF. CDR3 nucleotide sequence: TGTGCCAGCCGGCTAACGGGGGACGGATCCTACGAGCAGTACTTC.